The present entry profiles one TCR beta chain with its context. Its cognate antigen is unknown. Unrecorded immune exposures were likely, despite nominal health at sampling. These data are taken from a study of cytomegalovirus exposure and HLA in healthy donors. Study results and caveats: More clonal expansion characterized HLA-associated TCR beta chains than equally common others in a later analysis. The records held CMV serostatus as the only immune exposure information.

The V segment lost 4 bases and the J segment 4 bases; nucleotides outside the gene matches: 6. The CDR3 is 15 amino acids. Germline CDR1 reads SGHDN; CDR2 reads FVKESK. Researchers ran the PCR with 60 Vbeta and 13 Jbeta primers. Repertoires were generated with immunoSEQ multiplex PCR, while TCRdb's copy carries only in-frame clones and drops some. The data show over 65,000 clones, about 68% seen once. V and J are TRBV14 and TRBJ2-7; 11 bases map to TRBD2. This TCR was recovered from a young woman in good health and CMV-seropositive. Sequenced input: PBMCs. CDR3 sequence: CASSPRGTSGYEQYF. CDR3 DNA sequence: TGTGCCAGCAGCCCCCGCGGGACTAGCGGATACGAGCAGTACTTC.